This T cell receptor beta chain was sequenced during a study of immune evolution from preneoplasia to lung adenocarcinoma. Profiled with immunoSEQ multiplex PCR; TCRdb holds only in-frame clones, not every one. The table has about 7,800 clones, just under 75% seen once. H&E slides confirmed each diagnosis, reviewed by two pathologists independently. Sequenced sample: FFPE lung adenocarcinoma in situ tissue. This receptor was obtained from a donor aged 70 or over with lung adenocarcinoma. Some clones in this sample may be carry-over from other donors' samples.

The CDR3 nucleotides are TGTGCCAGCAGCCACCAGGACAGGGTCGGGGAGCTGTTTTTT. This translates into CASSHQDRVGELFF. The rearrangement links TRBV5-4 to TRBJ2-2, with TRBD1 matching over 8 bases. V trimming: 4 bases; J trimming: 7 bases; junction bases outside the gene matches: 6. CDR3 length equals 14 residues. CDR1 SGHNT and CDR2 YYREEE come from the germline V gene (reference sequence).